A selection of T cell receptor beta chains follows, all from one sample in a study of T cells in narcolepsy. The data were produced by immunoSEQ multiplex PCR, yet TCRdb's version contains in-frame clones alone and is incomplete. Of 15,000 to 20,000 clones in the sample, around 84% were seen once. The sequenced sample consisted of memory (CD45RA-) CD4+ T cells from blood. The receptors originated from a human donor in good health. The conserved cysteine and the conserved F or W are not part of the CDR3 here.

V	J	CDR3
TRBV9	TRBJ2-3	ASSVGPSMSTDTQY
TRBV6-6	TRBJ2-1	ASSQGLVNEQF
TRBV6-1	TRBJ1-5	ASSESPGPSQH
TRBV10-3	TRBJ1-1	AISPGQGLITEAF
TRBV7-2	TRBJ2-5	ASSLVGQETQY
TRBV6-5	TRBJ1-1	ASSERGAEAF
TRBV19	TRBJ1-4	ASSIVFGVEKLF
TRBV5-1	TRBJ2-2	ASSPDGGPGELF
TRBV6-6	TRBJ1-1	ASGRGVTEAF
TRBV7-9	TRBJ2-7	ASSPTSGVNEQY
TRBV7-2	TRBJ2-1	ASSSGTAGSYNEQF
TRBV5-5	TRBJ1-2	ASSPTTANYGYT
TRBV6-1	TRBJ1-2	ASMPRTTENYGYT
TRBV5-1	TRBJ2-2	ASSFGASGAGAGELF
TRBV7-9	TRBJ1-5	ASSLGQINQPQH
TRBV18	TRBJ2-7	ASSPGQGEQY
TRBV6-5	TRBJ2-3	ASSYQAGGPTDTQY
TRBV27	TRBJ1-1	AWGGGTEAF
TRBV19	-	ASRPAGWRFDEQY
TRBV30	TRBJ2-3	AWDESGRRSDTQY
TRBV5-6	TRBJ2-7	ASSLEGWGAKRTYEQY
TRBV14	TRBJ1-4	ASWEGIATNEKLF
TRBV6-6	TRBJ2-1	ASSYSTRAWGAI
TRBV6-1	TRBJ1-1	ASSPRGVQGTEAF
TRBV2	TRBJ2-2	ASSNPNTGELF
TRBV30	TRBJ1-1	AWGDGGVMNTEAF
TRBV19	TRBJ1-1	ASRLLTEAF
TRBV7-2	TRBJ2-3	ASSLAGLATDTQY
TRBV7-2	TRBJ2-7	ASSFPLAEGGYEQY
TRBV7-6	TRBJ2-7	ASSLVERGEQY
TRBV6-5	-	ASSRTSGPYNEQF
TRBV11-3	TRBJ2-1	ASTLGPSHNEQF
TRBV5-1	TRBJ2-1	ASSRGAGTGIYNEQF
TRBV6-1	TRBJ1-2	ASRGQGSPYGYT
TRBV6-5	TRBJ2-1	ASSFTGSGDYNEQF
TRBV5-6	TRBJ1-1	ASREDRGRFGTEAF
TRBV7-9	TRBJ2-2	ASSPALAVIIGELF
TRBV7-8	TRBJ1-1	ASSHRDRILNTEAF
TRBV6-5	TRBJ1-4	ASSTGQGWEKLF
TRBV7-2	-	ASTPVRSGEQY
TRBV5-4	TRBJ2-5	ASSAPLAGGGETQY
TRBV18	TRBJ2-5	ASSRGYLETQY
TRBV6-9	TRBJ2-1	ASRASQGPEQF
TRBV30	TRBJ2-5	AWSVRRQETQY
TRBV9	TRBJ1-3	ASSVDPGGGNTIY